One T cell receptor (beta chain) is described in this entry. The table came from immunoSEQ multiplex PCR; TCRdb's copy has only in-frame clones and leaves some out. The sample lists a few hundred thousand clones; more than 70% were seen once. Trimming took off 1 base at V and 5 bases at J, with 15 bases between the two ends. This CDR3 spans 16 amino acids. Germline V gene sequence: CDR1 SGHVS, CDR2 FQNEAQ. Enrolled during active infection, Seattle patients were then followed longitudinally. The data were obtained in a study of blood T cell repertoires in COVID-19. Study-level background: Sites across the United States, Italy and Spain contributed samples from acute and convalescent COVID-19. Sample material is recorded as cDNA or gDNA derived from T cells, B-cell-depleted T cells, or PBMCs.

Sequenced input: peripheral blood. This chain joins TRBV7-8 and TRBJ2-1; D may be TRBD2 (5 bases). The sequence came from a man aged 45 to 65 with COVID-19, enrolled during active disease. CDR3 protein: CASSLVQRTRNNEQFF. CDR3 coding DNA: TGTGCCAGCAGCTTAGTTCAGCGGACGAGGAACAATGAGCAGTTCTTC.